Listed below are T cell receptor beta chains from one sample, sequenced in a study of blood T cell repertoires in COVID-19. Profiled with immunoSEQ multiplex PCR; TCRdb holds only in-frame clones, not every one. The data hold about 110,000 clones, with roughly 85% observed a single time. What was sequenced was peripheral blood. These receptors were taken from a human donor in a cohort sampled during active COVID-19. Both conserved end residues are part of each CDR3. The order of the fields is clone size, D gene, V gene, J gene, CDR3 protein, CDR3 DNA. A D gene is named only where the DNA matches it firmly. Clone size is not always given. Where it is, it says once, few, many or a class for expanded clones.

abundance: -; d_gene: TRBD1; v_gene: TRBV11-2; j_gene: TRBJ1-2; CDR3aa: CASSLEPPGGGGYGYTF; CDR3nt: TGTGCCAGCAGCTTAGAACCCCCAGGGGGTGGTGGCTATGGCTACACCTTC
abundance: -; d_gene: TRBD2; v_gene: TRBV15; j_gene: TRBJ2-1; CDR3aa: CATSRVYTSGSTYNEQFF; CDR3nt: TGTGCCACCAGCAGAGTCTACACTAGCGGGTCCACCTACAATGAGCAGTTCTTC
abundance: -; d_gene: TRBD1; v_gene: TRBV2; j_gene: TRBJ2-7; CDR3aa: CASSWDRGYEQYF; CDR3nt: TGTGCCAGCAGTTGGGACAGGGGCTACGAGCAGTACTTC
abundance: -; d_gene: TRBD1; v_gene: TRBV15; j_gene: TRBJ1-3; CDR3aa: CATARDRVQWGNTIYF; CDR3nt: TGTGCCACCGCCCGGGACAGGGTACAGTGGGGAAACACCATATATTTT
abundance: -; d_gene: TRBD1; v_gene: TRBV5-6; j_gene: TRBJ1-6; CDR3aa: CASSSRGQGISPLHF; CDR3nt: TGTGCCAGCAGCAGCCGGGGACAGGGGATATCACCCCTCCACTTT
abundance: few; d_gene: -; v_gene: TRBV6-6; j_gene: TRBJ1-6; CDR3aa: CASSYWSPGSPLHF; CDR3nt: TGTGCCAGCAGTTACTGGTCCCCGGGGTCACCCCTCCACTTT
abundance: -; d_gene: -; v_gene: TRBV21-1; j_gene: TRBJ2-1; CDR3aa: CASSFHLPAGPYNEQFF; CDR3nt: TGTGCCAGCAGCTTCCACCTCCCGGCGGGCCCTTACAATGAGCAGTTCTTC
abundance: -; d_gene: -; v_gene: TRBV2; j_gene: TRBJ1-1; CDR3aa: CASRATSGTEAFF; CDR3nt: TGTGCCTCGCGCGCGACATCCGGCACTGAAGCTTTCTTT
abundance: -; d_gene: TRBD1; v_gene: TRBV28; j_gene: TRBJ2-7; CDR3aa: CASIWGQGGEQYF; CDR3nt: TGTGCCAGTATTTGGGGACAGGGTGGAGAGCAGTACTTC
abundance: -; d_gene: -; v_gene: TRBV21-1; j_gene: TRBJ1-2; CDR3aa: CASSKARRGANYGYTF; CDR3nt: TGTGCCAGCAGCAAAGCGAGGAGGGGAGCTAACTATGGCTACACCTTC
abundance: once; d_gene: -; v_gene: TRBV5-1; j_gene: TRBJ2-3; CDR3aa: CASAGFTDTQYF; CDR3nt: TGCGCCAGCGCAGGGTTCACAGATACGCAGTATTTT
abundance: few; d_gene: -; v_gene: TRBV2; j_gene: TRBJ1-1; CDR3aa: CASALMWRSNTEAFF; CDR3nt: TGTGCCAGCGCCTTGATGTGGAGGTCGAACACTGAAGCTTTCTTT
abundance: -; d_gene: -; v_gene: TRBV18; j_gene: TRBJ1-1; CDR3aa: CASSPTPGTEAFF; CDR3nt: TGTGCCAGCTCCCCCACCCCGGGGACTGAAGCTTTCTTT
abundance: -; d_gene: TRBD1; v_gene: TRBV27; j_gene: TRBJ1-1; CDR3aa: CASSLRTGRLTEAFF; CDR3nt: TGTGCCAGCAGTTTAAGGACAGGCCGCCTCACTGAAGCTTTCTTT
abundance: -; d_gene: TRBD2; v_gene: TRBV20-1; j_gene: TRBJ2-7; CDR3aa: CSASPGTSGSYEQYF; CDR3nt: TGCAGTGCCAGTCCAGGGACTAGCGGGAGCTACGAGCAGTACTTC
abundance: -; d_gene: -; v_gene: TRBV3-1/TRBV3-2; j_gene: TRBJ1-1; CDR3aa: CASSQGPGTEAFF; CDR3nt: TGTGCCAGCAGCCAGGGCCCAGGGACTGAAGCTTTCTTT